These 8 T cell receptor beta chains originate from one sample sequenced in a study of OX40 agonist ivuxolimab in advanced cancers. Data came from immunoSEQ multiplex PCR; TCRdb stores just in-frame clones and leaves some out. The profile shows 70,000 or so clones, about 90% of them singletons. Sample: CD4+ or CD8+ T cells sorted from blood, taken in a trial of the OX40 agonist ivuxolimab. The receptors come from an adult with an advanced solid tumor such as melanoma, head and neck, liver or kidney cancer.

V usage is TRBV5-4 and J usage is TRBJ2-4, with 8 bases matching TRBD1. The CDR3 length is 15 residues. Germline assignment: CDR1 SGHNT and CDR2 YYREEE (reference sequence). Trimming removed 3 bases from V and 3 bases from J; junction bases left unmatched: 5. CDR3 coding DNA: TGTGCCAGCAGCTCACAGGGGGAGGACAAAAACATTCAGTACTTC. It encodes CASSSQGEDKNIQYF.

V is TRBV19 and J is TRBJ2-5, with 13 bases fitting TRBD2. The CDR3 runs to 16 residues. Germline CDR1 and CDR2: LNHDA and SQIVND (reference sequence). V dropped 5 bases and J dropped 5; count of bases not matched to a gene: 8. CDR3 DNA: TGTGCCAGTAGTGCCAGGACTAGCGGGAGAAAGGAGACCCAGTACTTC. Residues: CASSARTSGRKETQYF.

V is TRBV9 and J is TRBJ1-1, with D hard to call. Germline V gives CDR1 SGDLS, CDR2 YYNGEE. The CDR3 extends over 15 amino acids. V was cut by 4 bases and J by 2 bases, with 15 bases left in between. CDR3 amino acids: CASSPRMGGNTEAFF. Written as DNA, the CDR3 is TGTGCCAGCAGCCCCAGGATGGGAGGCAACACTGAAGCTTTCTTT.

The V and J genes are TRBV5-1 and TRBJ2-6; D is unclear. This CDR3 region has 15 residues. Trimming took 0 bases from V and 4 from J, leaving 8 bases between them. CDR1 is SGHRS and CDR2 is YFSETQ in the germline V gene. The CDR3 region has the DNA TGCGCCAGCAGCTTGGAGAGTGGGGGGGCCAACGTCCTGACTTTC. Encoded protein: CASSLESGGANVLTF. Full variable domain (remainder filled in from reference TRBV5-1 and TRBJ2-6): KAGVTQTPRYLIKTRGQQVTLSCSPISGHRSVSWYQQTPGQGLQFLFEYFSETQRNKGNFPGRFSGRQFSNSRSEMNVSTLELGDSALYLCASSLESGGANVLTFGAGSRLTVL.

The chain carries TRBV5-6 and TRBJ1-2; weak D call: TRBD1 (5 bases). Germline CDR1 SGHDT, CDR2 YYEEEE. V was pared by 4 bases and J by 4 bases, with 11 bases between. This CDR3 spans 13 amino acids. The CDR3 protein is CASSASQGYGYTF. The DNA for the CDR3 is TGTGCCAGCAGCGCCTCCCAGGGCTATGGCTACACCTTC.

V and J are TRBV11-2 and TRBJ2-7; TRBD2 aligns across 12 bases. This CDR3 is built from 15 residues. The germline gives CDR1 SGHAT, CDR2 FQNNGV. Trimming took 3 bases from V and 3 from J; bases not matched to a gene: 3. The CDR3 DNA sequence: TGTGCCAGCAGCTTTGGACTAGCGGGACACTACGAGCAGTACTTC. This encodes CASSFGLAGHYEQYF.

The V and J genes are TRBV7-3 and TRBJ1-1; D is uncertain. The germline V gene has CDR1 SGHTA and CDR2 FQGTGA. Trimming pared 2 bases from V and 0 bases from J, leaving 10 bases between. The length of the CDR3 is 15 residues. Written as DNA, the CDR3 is TGTGCCAGCAGCTTACTGGGTGTTATGAACACTGAAGCTTTCTTT. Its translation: CASSLLGVMNTEAFF.

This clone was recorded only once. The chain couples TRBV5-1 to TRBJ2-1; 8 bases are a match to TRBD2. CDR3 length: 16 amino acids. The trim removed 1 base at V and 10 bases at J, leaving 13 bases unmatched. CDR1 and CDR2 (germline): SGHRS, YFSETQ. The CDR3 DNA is TGCGCCAGCAGCTTGTTTGGCGGCGGGAGGTATGTGGAGCAGTTCTTC. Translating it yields CASSLFGGGRYVEQFF.